What follows are 32 T cell receptor beta chains derived from one specimen sequenced in a study of T cell responses to AZD1222 COVID-19 vaccine. The table came from immunoSEQ multiplex PCR; TCRdb's copy has only in-frame clones and leaves some out. The sample has approximately 150,000 clones, just over 85% seen once. The sequenced sample was peripheral blood, obtained 28 days after the second AZD1222 dose. The receptor source for this set is an adult who received the AZD1222 COVID-19 vaccine.

The chain combines TRBV18 with TRBJ2-3, with D maybe TRBD2 (6 bases). This CDR3 is 19 amino acids long. Trimming removed 2 bases from V and 4 bases from J, with 25 bases in between. Germline CDR1 reads KGHSH; CDR2 reads LQKENI. DNA of the CDR3: TGTGCCAGCTCACCATCTATTGGCCCCCCCGCACTAGCATCAGATACGCAGTATTTT. Amino acid sequence: CASSPSIGPPALASDTQYF.

The chain uses TRBV6-5 and TRBJ1-1; D gene unclear. Germline V gives CDR1 MNHEY, CDR2 SVGAGI. The V and J ends lost 2 bases and 0 bases respectively, with 7 bases between them. The CDR3 length is 14 residues. The CDR3 protein is CASSYDQMNTEAFF. CDR3 nucleotide sequence: TGTGCCAGCAGTTACGACCAGATGAACACTGAAGCTTTCTTT.

The chain couples TRBV3-1 (or the pseudogene TRBV3-2) to TRBJ1-1, with D tentatively TRBD1 (6 bases). CDR3 length: 18 amino acids. Deletions cut 5 bases from V and 0 bases from J, with 22 bases between. Germline V lookup: CDR1 LGHDT, CDR2 YNNKEL (reference sequence). The CDR3 coding sequence is TGTGCCAGCAGCTCCCGAAGGGGGGGAAGAGGCATGAACACTGAAGCTTTCTTT. Protein product: CASSSRRGGRGMNTEAFF.

The chain employs TRBV19 and TRBJ2-2; D possibly matches TRBD1 or TRBD2 (5 bases each). The CDR3 has 17 residues. Trimming pared 6 bases from V and 0 bases from J, leaving 17 bases between. Germline CDR1 LNHDA, CDR2 SQIVND (reference sequence). This CDR3 reads CASRLDPGTANTGELFF. CDR3 nucleotides: TGTGCCAGTAGACTCGACCCCGGGACGGCGAACACCGGGGAGCTGTTTTTT.

CDR3 nucleotide sequence: TGTGCCATCAGTGAGTCGAGTAGCCGCCCGGGTTCTGAAGCTTTCTTT. It codes for CAISESSSRPGSEAFF. The chain carries TRBV10-3 and TRBJ1-1, with no clear D. The germline V gene has CDR1 ENHRY and CDR2 SYGVKD. The CDR3 runs 16 residues. Deletions cut 0 bases from V and 6 bases from J, with 17 bases between.

The chain uses TRBV9 and TRBJ1-6; perhaps TRBD1 as D (5 bases). The CDR3 length is 15 residues. Germline-derived CDR1 and CDR2 are SGDLS and YYNGEE. Trimming took 4 bases from V and 9 from J, leaving 17 bases between them. The DNA for the CDR3 is TGTGCCAGCAGCTCACCCGGGGGTGCGCCTTCACCCCTCCACTTT. Translated: CASSSPGGAPSPLHF.

The V and J genes are TRBV5-4 and TRBJ2-1; 7 bases agree with TRBD1. This CDR3 comprises 12 residues. CDR1 and CDR2 (germline): SGHNT, YYREEE (reference sequence). The trim removed 5 bases at V and 4 bases at J, leaving 0 bases unmatched. The CDR3 nucleotides read TGTGCCAGCAGACAGGGGTACAATGAGCAGTTCTTC. Its translation: CASRQGYNEQFF.

The V and J genes are TRBV2 and TRBJ1-1; D possibly corresponds to TRBD1 (6 bases). The CDR3 consists of 14 residues. The V and J ends lost 6 bases and 6 bases respectively, with 17 bases between them. The germline V gene has CDR1 SNHLY and CDR2 FYNNEI. In nucleotides, the CDR3 is TGTGCCAGCAGGGAACACAGGGAGGTAGCTGAAGCTTTCTTT. As protein: CASREHREVAEAFF.

J is TRBJ2-5 and V is TRBV6-5; D is perhaps TRBD1 or TRBD2 (5 bases each). The CDR3 is made up of 13 amino acids. Germline V gives CDR1 MNHEY, CDR2 SVGAGI. Trimming pared 4 bases from V and 3 bases from J, leaving 9 bases between. The CDR3 coding sequence is TGTGCCAGCAGTTGGGGGTTTGAAGAGACCCAGTACTTC. Protein: CASSWGFEETQYF.

The chain joins TRBV5-6 to TRBJ1-1, with D perhaps TRBD1 (5 bases). This CDR3 is built from 16 residues. V was shortened by 0 bases and J by 4 bases, with 16 bases between the two germline ends. Germline V gene data show CDR1 as SGHDT and CDR2 as YYEEEE. CDR3 nucleotide sequence: TGTGCCAGCAGCTTGGCCGCGGCAGGGTGGGGCACTGAAGCTTTCTTT. Translated: CASSLAAAGWGTEAFF.

The chain carries TRBV19 and TRBJ1-2; D uncertain. Germline CDR1 reads LNHDA; CDR2 reads SQIVND (reference sequence). This CDR3 is built from 14 residues. V was trimmed by 7 bases and J by 3 bases, leaving 15 bases between them. CDR3 amino acids: CASTSQGQYYGYTF. The CDR3 DNA is TGTGCCAGTACCTCTCAAGGGCAGTACTATGGCTACACCTTC.

The genes are TRBV28 and TRBJ1-2, with TRBD1 matching 7 bases. Germline V gene lookup returns CDR1 MDHEN and CDR2 SYDVKM. V dropped 6 bases and J dropped 2; count of bases not matched to a gene: 3. The CDR3 consists of 13 residues. Written as DNA, the CDR3 is TGTGCCAGCAGACAGGGGCTGAACTATGGCTACACCTTC. This codes for CASRQGLNYGYTF.

CDR3: CSGKPGSQETQYF. The CDR3 nucleotides read TGCAGCGGTAAACCAGGTTCCCAAGAGACCCAGTACTTC. The rearrangement joins TRBV29-1 to TRBJ2-5; D is unresolved. Between the trimmed V and J ends, which lost 7 bases and 1 base, there was a span of 13 bases. Germline-derived CDR1 and CDR2 are SQVTM and ANQGSEA. The CDR3 consists of 13 residues.

The gene calls are TRBV5-8 and TRBJ2-7; D is possibly TRBD1 or TRBD2 (5 bases each). The ends were cut back, 0 bases at V and 1 base at J, with 11 bases in the middle. From germline, CDR1 is SGHTS and CDR2 YDEGEE. The CDR3 is 15 residues long. The DNA of the CDR3 is TGTGCCAGCAGCTTGGTGTCTGGGGGATCCTACGAGCAGTACTTC. It translates to CASSLVSGGSYEQYF.

J is TRBJ1-1 and V is TRBV7-9, with 8 bases identical to TRBD1. V was clipped by 5 bases and J by 6 bases; unmatched bases: 8. Per germline, CDR1 SEHNR and CDR2 FQNEAQ (reference sequence). The CDR3 is 14 amino acids. CDR3 protein: CASSLDRVKSEAFF. As DNA, the CDR3 is TGTGCCAGCAGCCTGGACAGGGTAAAGTCTGAAGCTTTCTTT.

CDR3 amino acids: CASSLVEQGDRSPLHF. In DNA form, the CDR3 reads TGTGCCAGCAGCTTAGTGGAACAGGGAGATAGATCACCCCTCCACTTT. V usage is TRBV11-2 and J usage is TRBJ1-6; tentatively, D is TRBD1 (6 bases). The CDR3 sequence is 16 residues long. In germline, CDR1 is SGHAT, CDR2 FQNNGV. V was clipped by 1 base and J by 10 bases, with 17 bases between them.

The chain couples TRBV6-6 to TRBJ1-2; D may be TRBD1 (6 bases). Germline lookup yields CDR1 MNHNY and CDR2 SVGAGI (reference sequence). The CDR3 covers 14 residues. Deletions cut 2 bases from V and 5 bases from J, with 12 bases between. CDR3 DNA sequence: TGTGCCAGCAGTTACCCACAGGGAAATTATGGCTACACCTTC. Residues: CASSYPQGNYGYTF.

The rearrangement joins TRBV6-5 to TRBJ2-7, with a tentative D call TRBD2 (6 bases). Trimming removed 2 bases from V and 4 bases from J, with 12 bases in between. This CDR3 has 14 amino acids. The V gene's germline CDR1 is MNHEY and CDR2 SVGAGI. The CDR3 loop is CASSYPGRGYEQYF. In nucleotides, the CDR3 is TGTGCCAGCAGTTACCCGGGGCGGGGATACGAGCAGTACTTC.

The J gene is TRBJ1-4, the V gene TRBV21-1. TRBV21-1 is a documented pseudogene. The CDR3 loop spans 16 amino acids. In nucleotides, the CDR3 is TGTGCCAGCAGTATTATGGGAGGTACGAAGGGTGAAAAACTGTTTTTT. Protein: CASSIMGGTKGEKLFF.

This clone was observed a single time. The chain carries TRBV5-1 and TRBJ1-2; TRBD1 might be the D (5 bases). The ends were cut back, 4 bases at V and 2 bases at J, with 9 bases in the middle. Germline values: CDR1 SGHRS, CDR2 YFSETQ. The CDR3 extends over 13 amino acids. In DNA, the CDR3 is TGCGCCAGCAGCGCGGGACTGAACTATGGCTACACCTTC. This sequence encodes CASSAGLNYGYTF.

This clone was counted a single time. This chain connects TRBV27 to TRBJ1-5; TRBD1 is a possible D gene (6 bases). Germline V gene sequence: CDR1 MNHEY, CDR2 SMNVEV (reference sequence). This CDR3 contains 12 residues. The V end was cut by 5 bases, the J end by 11 bases, with 13 bases between. In nucleotides, the CDR3 is TGTGCCAGCAGTCGGGGGGCGGGGGCCCAGCATTTT. Its protein is CASSRGAGAQHF.

The V and J genes are TRBV12-3 or TRBV12-4 and TRBJ1-5; D ambiguous. This CDR3 is built from 13 residues. V lost 0 bases and J 5 bases, leaving 5 bases between the germline ends. CDR3: CASSLAGDQPQHF. The CDR3 DNA follows: TGTGCCAGCAGTTTAGCGGGTGATCAGCCCCAGCATTTT.

This clone was counted a few times. The chain recombines TRBV10-2 with TRBJ1-1; possible D gene TRBD1, 6 bases. Germline V gene sequence: CDR1 WSHSY, CDR2 SAAADI. CDR3 length: 14 residues. With 4 bases removed from V and 4 bases from J, the gap between germline ends came to 13 bases. CDR3: CASSVGGSGTEAFF. The CDR3 DNA reads TGCGCCAGCAGTGTAGGGGGATCGGGCACTGAAGCTTTCTTT.

The chain joins TRBV30 to TRBJ2-1; TRBD1 matches 8 bases. J gave up 0 bases and V 4 bases, and 5 bases lay outside the gene matches. CDR3 length: 15 amino acids. Germline lookup yields CDR1 GTSNPN and CDR2 SVGIG (reference sequence). The CDR3 here is CAWITGGSSYNEQFF. DNA of the CDR3: TGTGCCTGGATAACAGGGGGTAGCTCCTACAATGAGCAGTTCTTC.

The genes are TRBV18 and TRBJ2-5; unclear D gene. Germline CDR1 and CDR2: KGHSH and LQKENI. There are 12 residues in the CDR3. Trimming stripped 8 bases from V and 1 base from J, with 8 bases between. The CDR3 nucleotides read TGTGCCAGCCTGGGAATCCAAGAGACCCAGTACTTC. It specifies CASLGIQETQYF.

Of note for this clone: Additional DNA sequences in this sample encode the identical CDR3. The chain uses TRBV2 and TRBJ2-7; D is uncertain. With 8 bases removed from V and 0 bases from J, the gap between germline ends came to 8 bases. This CDR3 is built from 12 residues. The germline V gene encodes CDR1 SNHLY and CDR2 FYNNEI. The chain's CDR3 is CASAGSSYEQYF. The DNA for the CDR3 is TGTGCCAGCGCAGGAAGCTCCTACGAGCAGTACTTC.

This chain joins TRBV4-1 and TRBJ2-4; a weak D match, TRBD2 (6 bases). Per the germline V gene, CDR1 is MGHRA and CDR2 is YSYEKL. With 4 bases removed from V and 5 bases from J, the gap between germline ends came to 18 bases. This CDR3 region has 16 residues. CDR3 sequence reads: CASSPPSGVPENIQYF. In DNA form, the CDR3 reads TGCGCCAGCAGCCCCCCGTCGGGGGTCCCTGAAAACATTCAGTACTTC.

The rearrangement joins TRBV7-2 to TRBJ1-2, with 9 bases fitting TRBD1. The germline gives CDR1 SGHTA, CDR2 FQGNSA. The CDR3 runs to 14 residues. V shed 1 base, J shed 8 bases, and the junction held 5 bases outside the gene matches. The CDR3 region has the DNA TGTGCCAGCAGCTTAGAACAGGGGGCGCGCGGCTACACCTTC. Translating gives CASSLEQGARGYTF.

The V gene is TRBV9, the J gene TRBJ2-7, with D perhaps matching TRBD1 (5 bases). There are 12 residues in the CDR3. CDR1 and CDR2 (germline): SGDLS, YYNGEE. V dropped 3 bases and J dropped 6 bases, with 10 bases sitting between them. The DNA of the CDR3 is TGTGCCAGCAGCGCCCAGGGCACCGAGCAGTACTTC. It yields the protein CASSAQGTEQYF.

Here the CDR3 DNA reads TGCGCCAGCAGCCAAGTGACAGGGGCATACCAAGAGACCCAGTACTTC. Its protein product is CASSQVTGAYQETQYF. The V and J genes are TRBV4-1 and TRBJ2-5; TRBD1 matches at 8 bases. Germline values: CDR1 MGHRA, CDR2 YSYEKL. This CDR3 comprises 16 residues. V was pared by 1 base and J by 0 bases, with 4 bases of the junction left unmatched.

V usage is TRBV3-1 (or the pseudogene TRBV3-2) and J usage is TRBJ1-2, with 7 bases lining up with TRBD1. This CDR3 contains 14 residues. V gave up 8 bases and J gave up 7 bases; unmatched junction bases: 13. The germline V gene encodes CDR1 LGHDT and CDR2 YNNKEL (reference sequence). CDR3 nucleotide sequence: TGTGCCAGCCGATTACTTACAGGGGCGAGTGGCTACACCTTC. Its protein is CASRLLTGASGYTF.

This chain uses TRBV9 with TRBJ2-3, with D possibly TRBD1 on 5 matching bases. The CDR3 contains 12 residues. Trimming stripped 0 bases from V and 11 bases from J, with 10 bases between. Germline-derived CDR1 and CDR2 are SGDLS and YYNGEE. The CDR3 is CASSVGEGVQYF. CDR3 DNA sequence: TGTGCCAGCAGCGTAGGGGAAGGGGTGCAGTATTTT. Based on the CDR3 plus reference TRBV9 and TRBJ2-3, the full variable domain is DSGVTQTPKHLITATGQRVTLRCSPRSGDLSVYWYQQSLDQGLQFLIQYYNGEERAKGNILERFSAQQFPDLHSELNLSSLELGDSALYFCASSVGEGVQYFGPGTRLTVL.